The 13 T cell receptor beta chains below all came from one sample that was sequenced in a study of CD4 and CD8 cells across lung adenocarcinoma regions. TCRdb passed the PCR reads through MiXCR, listing each CDR3 protein once. Among some 8,400 distinct CDR3 sequences listed, 50% to 65% were seen once. Input material: CD8+ T cells from the center of a lung tumor. The receptors shown here come from a female donor with lung adenocarcinoma. The CD4 and CD8 labels of this study may be unreliable.

About this clonotype itself: One end of the junction fails to match germline, which may point to a read error. The chain recombines TRBV6-1 with TRBJ2-1, with D possibly being TRBD2 (6 bases). CDR1 is MNHNS, CDR2 SASEGT, per germline. The CDR3 covers 16 residues. CDR3 region: CASSELGGRNTGALFF. In DNA, the CDR3 is TGTGCCAGCAGTGAGCTCGGGGGACGTAACACCGGGGCGCTGTTTTTC.

This clonotype was seen many times. The chain uses TRBV6-1 and TRBJ1-5, with a tentative D call TRBD1 (6 bases). V was cut by 6 bases and J by 9 bases, with 18 bases left in between. The CDR3 has 14 amino acids. Germline CDR1 and CDR2: MNHNS and SASEGT. The CDR3 sequence is CASRKGAGDGPQHF. CDR3 bases: TGTGCCAGCAGGAAAGGAGCAGGGGACGGGCCCCAGCATTTT.

This clonotype came up a few times. At one end the junction does not follow the germline gene, possibly because of a read error. The CDR3 here is CAGSGGRSTETQYF. As DNA, the CDR3 is TGTGCGGGCAGTGGGGGCAGAAGCACAGAGACGCAGTATTTT. The V gene is TRBV7-3, the J gene TRBJ2-3, with D possibly being TRBD1 (6 bases). Germline-derived CDR1 and CDR2 are SGHTA and FQGTGA. This CDR3 is 14 amino acids long.

As for this clonotype: Lacking the conserved final phenylalanine or tryptophan, this CDR3 likely reflects a read error. The DNA is left out, because the CDR3 cannot be placed on it with certainty; the CDR3 is given as TCRdb lists it. V and J are TRBV21-1 and TRBJ2-5; TRBD1 is the table's D call, not checked against the DNA. TRBV21-1 counts as a pseudogene. The CDR3 is 19 residues long, ends included. The CDR3 region is CACHLHFSSLCRLFFLPFP.

The J gene is TRBJ2-1, the V gene TRBV6-1; D gene uncertain. The J call may be faulty, since TRBJ2-2 better matches the DNA end. Germline V gene sequence: CDR1 MNHNS, CDR2 SASEGT. The CDR3 is made up of 12 amino acids. Here the CDR3 DNA reads TGTGCCAGCAGTGAAATCCGCGGGGAGCTGTTTTTT. Encoded protein: CASSEIRGELFF.

This clonotype is medium-sized by share. The chain uses TRBV7-8 and TRBJ2-7; 10 nucleotides align to TRBD2. CDR3 size: 18 residues. Germline-derived CDR1 and CDR2 are SGHVS and FQNEAQ. Germline trimming cut 3 bases from V and 0 bases from J; bases unmatched to any gene: 11. The CDR3, as DNA: TGTGCCAGCAGCTTCACTAGCGGGGCTTCAAGGAGCTCCTACGAGCAGTACTTC. Translation: CASSFTSGASRSSYEQYF.

The chain has TRBV11-3 and TRBJ1-2, with D unresolved. The CDR3 covers 14 residues. Germline CDR1 is SGHNT and CDR2 is YENEEA. V lost 6 bases and J lost 2, with 13 bases in between. The DNA of the CDR3 is TGTGCCAGCAGAAGCGGACGGACGAACTATGGCTACACCTTC. Translated, it gives CASRSGRTNYGYTF.

In the case of this clonotype: A read error may produce the germline difference seen at one junction end. The V call is TRBV10-3, the J call TRBJ2-5; D might be TRBD2 (6 bases). Per germline, CDR1 ENHRY and CDR2 SYGVKD. CDR3 length: 15 amino acids. Here the CDR3 reads CAGGTGGRGADTQYF. The CDR3 DNA reads TGTGCCGGGGGGACTGGGGGTCGCGGCGCAGATACCCAGTATTTC.

Notes on this clonotype: A read error may account for a junction end that differs from germline. The chain links TRBV7-3 to TRBJ2-2; a weak D match, TRBD1 (8 bases). The CDR3 is made up of 16 amino acids. Germline V gene data show CDR1 as SGHTA and CDR2 as FQGTGA. The CDR3 DNA is TGTGCCAGCAGCTCGGGGGGACAGGCGAACACCGGTGCGCTGTATTTT. It specifies CASSSGGQANTGALYF.

In the case of this clonotype: At one end the junction does not follow the germline gene, possibly because of a read error. The chain recombines TRBV6-7 with TRBJ2-7; tentatively, D is TRBD1 (5 bases). TRBV6-7 carries the ORF label, with uncertain function. The CDR3 is 13 amino acids. The CDR3 DNA is TGTGCCACGAATTTAAGGGGTAATTCACCCCTCAACTTC. Amino acids: CATNLRGNSPLNF.

This clonotype rates as medium-sized. A much more abundant neighbour one base away suggests this may be a read error. The chain recombines TRBV6-1 with TRBJ2-1, with 13 bases fitting TRBD2. Germline trimming cut 5 bases from V and 13 bases from J; bases unmatched to any gene: 14. The length of the CDR3 is 16 residues. From germline, CDR1 is MNHNS and CDR2 SASEGT. CDR3 sequence: CASSIGGLAGRETQFF. CDR3 coding DNA: TGTGCCAGCAGTATTGGGGGACTAGCGGGAAGGGAGACCCAGTTCTTC.

This sequence joins TRBV20-1 and TRBJ2-1, with no clear D. Deletions cut 0 bases from V and 0 bases from J, with 21 bases between. The CDR3 has 19 amino acids. CDR1 and CDR2 from the germline V gene are DFQATT and SNEGSKA (reference sequence). CDR3 DNA sequence: TGCAGTGCTAGAGATCTACTATCCATCCTCTCAAGCTCCTACAATGAGCAGTTCTTC. This encodes CSARDLLSILSSSYNEQFF.

The DNA of the CDR3 is TGTGCCAGCAGCCAAAGGACCCAGAGTACAGATACGCAGTATTTT. It is translated as CASSQRTQSTDTQYF. The genes are TRBV3-1 and TRBJ2-3; D unresolved. CDR1 is LGHDT, CDR2 YNNKEL, per germline (reference sequence). Trimming took 2 bases from V and 3 from J, leaving 12 bases between them. The CDR3 is made up of 15 amino acids.